The source of this TCR beta chain is a study of blood T cells in healthy people across ages. This clonotype was counted a few times. The second PCR ran roughly 6 to 11 cycles with a sample-barcoded 5' primer and J-beta primers. In TCRdb, the 5' RACE reads were re-called with MiXCR into one record per CDR3 protein. Counted here are about 1.4 million distinct CDR3 sequences, 55% to 75% occurring once; the ten biggest clones make up under 8.5%. CDR3 length: 16 amino acids. V shed 1 base, J shed 2 bases, and the junction held 7 bases outside the gene matches. Per germline, CDR1 SGHRS and CDR2 YFSETQ. This receptor was taken from a young man in good health. The sequenced sample consisted of blood. This chain links TRBV5-1 with TRBJ2-7; 9 nucleotides match TRBD2. The CDR3 bases are TGCGCCAGCAGCTTGTCTCTCGCGGGAGGGACCTACGAGCAGTACTTC. Its translation: CASSLSLAGGTYEQYF.